This TCR beta chain was retrieved from a study of T cell changes during pregnancy in multiple sclerosis. CDR1 and CDR2 (germline): SEHNR, FQNEAQ (reference sequence). Losses at the gene ends were 4 bases for V and 5 bases for J; bases not matched to a gene: 15. The CDR3 totals 18 residues. Profiled with immunoSEQ multiplex PCR; TCRdb holds only in-frame clones, not every one. The sample shows around 69,000 clones, around 92% of them seen only once. Sample: peripheral blood, taken in the third trimester of pregnancy. The rearrangement links TRBV7-9 to TRBJ2-7; 12 bases map to TRBD2. The clonotype originates from a female donor in good health, enrolled as a control in a pregnancy study. The CDR3 protein is CASSSQLVLAGGRHEQYF. As DNA, the CDR3 is TGTGCCAGCAGCTCACAGCTTGTCCTAGCGGGAGGGCGGCACGAGCAGTACTTC. The whole variable domain, filled in from reference TRBV7-9 and TRBJ2-7, reads DTGVSQNPRHKITKRGQNVTFRCDPISEHNRLYWYRQTLGQGPEFLTYFQNEAQLEKSRLLSDRFSAERPKGSFSTLEIQRTEQGDSAMYLCASSSQLVLAGGRHEQYFGPGTRLTVT.